This TCR beta chain was recovered during a study of control samples from healthy donors and cancer patients. Germline V gene sequence: CDR1 SGHTA, CDR2 FQGNSA. This CDR3 has 14 residues. V trimming: 1 base; J trimming: 7 bases; junction bases outside the gene matches: 4. Assay: immunoSEQ multiplex PCR; the TCRdb copy retains only in-frame clones and omits some. The repertoire consists of roughly 170,000 clones, with approximately 94% occurring once and the leading ten covering roughly 1.3%. V is TRBV7-2 and J is TRBJ1-5; 7 bases match TRBD1. The clonotype originates from a woman aged 18-29 years in good health. The sequenced sample consisted of blood. In DNA form, the CDR3 reads TGTGCCAGCAGCTTAGGGCAGGGGGAACAGCCCCAGCATTTT. This encodes CASSLGQGEQPQHF.